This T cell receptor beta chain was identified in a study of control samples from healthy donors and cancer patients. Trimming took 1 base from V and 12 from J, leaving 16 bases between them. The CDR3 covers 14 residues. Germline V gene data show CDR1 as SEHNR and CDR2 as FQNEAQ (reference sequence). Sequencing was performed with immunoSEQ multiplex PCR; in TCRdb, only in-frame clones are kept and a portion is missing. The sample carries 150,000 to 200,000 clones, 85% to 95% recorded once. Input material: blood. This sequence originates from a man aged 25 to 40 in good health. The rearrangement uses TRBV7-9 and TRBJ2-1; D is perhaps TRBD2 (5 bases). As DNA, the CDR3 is TGTGCCAGCAGCTTAGGCCTTGGAGGAGGAGGGCAGTTCTTC. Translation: CASSLGLGGGGQFF.